The 26 T cell receptor beta chains reported below all come from one sample, sequenced in a study of long-term antiretroviral therapy in people with HIV. Investigators performed immunoSEQ version v3.0 at survey level. TCRdb keeps only in-frame clones here, not all; method: immunoSEQ multiplex PCR. The sample lists 15,000 or so clones; roughly 86% were seen once. This specimen consisted of unsorted PBMCs, obtained 6.2 years after starting antiretroviral therapy. These TCRs come from a man aged 40-49 years with HIV.

This chain uses TRBV28 with TRBJ2-7; TRBD1 matches at 10 bases. Trimming cost V 8 bases and J 8 bases; bases outside gene matches: 9. In germline, CDR1 is MDHEN, CDR2 SYDVKM. The CDR3 consists of 13 residues. The CDR3 DNA reads as TGTGCCAGCCGCCGTCCGGGACAGGGGCAGCAGTACTTC. This translates into CASRRPGQGQQYF.

This clone turned up a few times. CDR3 DNA: TGTGCCAGCAGCTTGATTAAGAAGGACGCCAAAGCTAACTATGGCTACACCTTC. It translates to CASSLIKKDAKANYGYTF. The chain recombines TRBV12-1 with TRBJ1-2. TRBV12-1 is a recognized pseudogene. This CDR3 spans 18 amino acids.

V gene TRBV4-2 combines with J gene TRBJ2-5; 10 bases line up with TRBD1. The length of the CDR3 is 16 residues. The trim removed 1 base at V and 6 bases at J, leaving 8 bases unmatched. Germline V CDR1 and CDR2: LGHNA, YNFKEQ. The chain's CDR3 is CASSQAKTGGLKTQYF. Here the CDR3 DNA reads TGTGCCAGCAGCCAAGCAAAGACAGGGGGCTTAAAGACCCAGTACTTC.

The V gene is TRBV4-2, the J gene TRBJ2-3, with D perhaps TRBD1 (5 bases). The V and J ends lost 6 bases and 0 bases respectively, with 10 bases between them. The germline V gene encodes CDR1 LGHNA and CDR2 YNFKEQ. The CDR3 spans 14 residues. CDR3 bases: TGTGCCAGCAGAAGTGGACACAGCACAGATACGCAGTATTTT. It codes for CASRSGHSTDTQYF.

The chain joins TRBV28 to TRBJ1-5; D remains unclear. The CDR3 sequence is 13 residues long. CDR1 MDHEN and CDR2 SYDVKM come from the germline V gene. Trimming pared 5 bases from V and 7 bases from J, leaving 12 bases between. CDR3 region: CASSLRDRQPQHF. CDR3 nucleotides: TGTGCCAGCAGTCTCCGTGATCGACAGCCCCAGCATTTT.

V gene TRBV11-1 combines with J gene TRBJ1-1; D is perhaps TRBD1 (5 bases). From germline, CDR1 is SGHAT and CDR2 FQDESV (reference sequence). The CDR3 has 14 residues. The ends were cut back, 3 bases at V and 4 bases at J, with 12 bases in the middle. This CDR3 is CASSLGPGGTEAFF. CDR3 in DNA: TGTGCCAGCAGCTTGGGGCCGGGGGGCACTGAAGCTTTCTTT. Variable domain in full (rest from reference TRBV11-1 and TRBJ1-1): EAEVAQSPRYKITEKSQAVAFWCDPISGHATLYWYRQILGQGPELLVQFQDESVVDDSQLPKDRFSAERLKGVDSTLKIQPAELGDSAMYLCASSLGPGGTEAFFGQGTRLTVV.

This chain uses TRBV7-3 with TRBJ2-7; D ambiguous. Germline values: CDR1 SGHTA, CDR2 FQGTGA. V dropped 2 bases and J dropped 6 bases, with 11 bases sitting between them. This CDR3 comprises 13 residues. As DNA, the CDR3 is TGTGCCAGCAGCTTATTACTTTATTCCGAGCAGTACTTC. Protein product: CASSLLLYSEQYF.

J is TRBJ2-3 and V is TRBV5-1; 8 bases are a match to TRBD2. This CDR3 has 16 amino acids. The germline CDR1 and CDR2 sequences are SGHRS and YFSETQ. The V gene end was trimmed by 5 bases and the J gene end by 6 bases; junction bases not matched to a gene: 14. CDR3 coding DNA: TGCGCCAGCAGTCCTGATAGCGGGATCGTAACCGATACGCAGTATTTT. Translating it yields CASSPDSGIVTDTQYF.

The rearrangement links TRBV6-5 to TRBJ1-1, with TRBD1 as a possible D gene (5 bases). V dropped 2 bases and J dropped 6 bases, with 16 bases sitting between them. Germline CDR1 MNHEY, CDR2 SVGAGI. The CDR3 length is 15 residues. The CDR3 region has the DNA TGTGCCAGCAGTTACCTTGGGGGACTGATCTCTGAAGCTTTCTTT. Translating it yields CASSYLGGLISEAFF.

V and J are TRBV18 and TRBJ2-1; D may be TRBD1 (6 bases). The germline CDR1 and CDR2 sequences are KGHSH and LQKENI. V dropped 3 bases and J dropped 4 bases, with 16 bases sitting between them. The CDR3 runs to 16 residues. Here the CDR3 reads CASSPPGTQGYNEQFF. The DNA of the CDR3 is TGTGCCAGCTCACCGCCCGGGACACAGGGTTACAATGAGCAGTTCTTC.

This clone was picked up one time. V and J are TRBV7-2 and TRBJ1-2, with D uncertain. Per the germline V gene, CDR1 is SGHTA and CDR2 is FQGNSA. The V end was cut by 2 bases, the J end by 6 bases, with 13 bases between. The CDR3 sequence is 14 residues long. The CDR3 is CASSLNGNDHGYTF. The CDR3 DNA is TGTGCCAGCAGCTTAAATGGAAATGATCATGGCTACACCTTC.

The chain joins TRBV5-1 to TRBJ2-2, with 11 bases identical to TRBD2. CDR3 length equals 16 residues. Per germline, CDR1 SGHRS and CDR2 YFSETQ. Trimming removed 4 bases from V and 3 bases from J; junction bases left unmatched: 5. The CDR3, as DNA: TGCGCCAGCAGCCAAGGACTAGCGGGTTACACCGGGGAGCTGTTTTTT. Translated, it gives CASSQGLAGYTGELFF.

The chain recombines TRBV5-1 with TRBJ2-1, with D possibly matching TRBD2 (6 bases). CDR1 SGHRS and CDR2 YFSETQ come from the germline V gene. The CDR3 runs to 15 residues. The germline V and J ends were trimmed by 0 bases and 7 bases, with 14 bases remaining between them. CDR3: CASSLVAAVGNEQFF. For the CDR3, the DNA is TGCGCCAGCAGCTTGGTAGCGGCCGTGGGGAATGAGCAGTTCTTC.

The chain employs TRBV13 and TRBJ2-1; D gene ambiguous. Germline CDR1 PRHDT, CDR2 FYEKMQ (reference sequence). The CDR3 is 11 amino acids. V was shortened by 0 bases and J by 16 bases, with 10 bases between the two germline ends. As DNA, the CDR3 is TGTGCCAGCAGCTTAGGCCCTAACCCATTCTTC. As protein: CASSLGPNPFF.

V gene TRBV5-1 combines with J gene TRBJ2-7; perhaps TRBD1 as D (5 bases). Trimming removed 0 bases at V and 2 bases at J, with 6 bases between. The CDR3 runs to 13 residues. Germline V lookup: CDR1 SGHRS, CDR2 YFSETQ. The CDR3 DNA is TGCGCCAGCAGCTTGGAAGGGGCCTACGAGCAGTACTTC. Translation gives CASSLEGAYEQYF.

The chain links TRBV6-4 to TRBJ2-1; no clear D gene. The CDR3 covers 14 residues. V lost 4 bases to trimming and J lost 2 bases, with 9 bases between them. From germline, CDR1 is MRHNA and CDR2 SNTAGT. The CDR3 sequence is CASSVDAAYNEQFF. For the CDR3, the DNA is TGTGCCAGCAGTGTGGACGCGGCCTACAATGAGCAGTTCTTC.

This rearrangement joins TRBV7-9 to TRBJ2-1; D gene unclear. Trimming removed 2 bases from V and 0 bases from J, with 20 bases in between. In germline, CDR1 is SEHNR, CDR2 FQNEAQ (reference sequence). The CDR3 runs to 19 residues. CDR3 loop: CASSLPSHSFQVSYNEQFF. The CDR3 DNA follows: TGTGCCAGCAGCTTACCCTCCCATAGTTTTCAAGTCTCCTACAATGAGCAGTTCTTC.

The chain links TRBV28 to TRBJ2-3; TRBD2 matches at 11 bases. The CDR3 consists of 21 residues. V gave up 8 bases and J gave up 3 bases; unmatched junction bases: 25. Germline V lookup: CDR1 MDHEN, CDR2 SYDVKM. For the CDR3, the DNA is TGTGCCAGCCCAAACCGAGCAGGGGCATCTAGCGGGAGGTTCGGGACAGATACGCAGTATTTT. Amino acid sequence: CASPNRAGASSGRFGTDTQYF.

J is TRBJ2-3 and V is TRBV30; D uncertain. The CDR3 length is 12 residues. Trimming removed 4 bases from V and 2 bases from J, with 7 bases in between. Germline assignment: CDR1 GTSNPN and CDR2 SVGIG (reference sequence). CDR3 nucleotide sequence: TGTGCCTGGAAAAGGGACACAGATACGCAGTATTTT. Protein product: CAWKRDTDTQYF.

The chain is built from TRBV6-5 and TRBJ1-5; D is perhaps TRBD1 (6 bases). The germline V gene has CDR1 MNHEY and CDR2 SVGAGI. The CDR3 runs to 15 residues. Trimming stripped 8 bases from V and 1 base from J, with 15 bases between. This chain's CDR3 is CASHPGGASNQPQHF. CDR3 coding DNA: TGTGCCAGCCATCCCGGGGGGGCCAGCAATCAGCCCCAGCATTTT.

The J gene is TRBJ2-7, the V gene TRBV5-1, with D hard to call. Deletions cut 6 bases from V and 2 bases from J, with 12 bases between. Germline-derived CDR1 and CDR2 are SGHRS and YFSETQ. This CDR3 has 13 residues. CDR3 sequence reads: CASNLDGTYEQYF. CDR3 DNA sequence: TGCGCCAGCAATCTAGACGGTACCTACGAGCAGTACTTC.

The rearrangement links TRBV29-1 to TRBJ2-7; D perhaps matches TRBD1 (7 bases). Per the germline V gene, CDR1 is SQVTM and CDR2 is ANQGSEA. The CDR3 runs 11 residues. The V gene lost 6 bases and the J gene lost 5 bases, with 11 bases spanning the gap. CDR3 in amino acids: CSVRRGHEQYF. The DNA for the CDR3 is TGCAGCGTGCGGAGGGGGCACGAGCAGTACTTC.

This chain's CDR3 is CASSLSTRPRGTEAFF. In DNA, the CDR3 is TGTGCCAGCAGTTTATCTACGCGCCCTAGGGGCACTGAAGCTTTCTTT. The gene calls are TRBV28 and TRBJ1-1, with D perhaps TRBD1 (5 bases). Trimming removed 1 base from V and 4 bases from J, with 16 bases in between. CDR1 is MDHEN, CDR2 SYDVKM, per germline. The length of the CDR3 is 16 residues.

The CDR3 DNA sequence: TGCGCCAGCAGCGAGACAGATACGCAGTATTTT. This translates into CASSETDTQYF. J is TRBJ2-3 and V is TRBV5-1; D ambiguous. The CDR3 extends over 11 amino acids. The germline CDR1 and CDR2 sequences are SGHRS and YFSETQ. Trimming shortened V by 4 bases and J by 3 bases, and 3 bases separated the two germline ends.

V usage is TRBV12-5 and J usage is TRBJ2-2; no clear D. The CDR3 runs to 9 residues. Germline assignment: CDR1 LGHNT and CDR2 FRNRAP. CDR3 amino acids: CVQSGELFF. CDR3 bases: TGTGTACAGAGCGGGGAGCTGTTTTTT.

This clone rates as large. The identical CDR3 is also encoded by other nucleotide sequences in the sample. The chain links TRBV4-1 to TRBJ1-2, with TRBD1 as a possible D gene (5 bases). V lost 1 base to trimming and J lost 4 bases, with 13 bases between them. The CDR3 runs to 15 residues. Per the germline V gene, CDR1 is MGHRA and CDR2 is YSYEKL. CDR3 coding DNA: TGCGCCAGCAGCCAAGGTGCCCAGGGCGGCTATGGCTACACCTTC. Residues: CASSQGAQGGYGYTF.